These 13 T cell receptor beta chains originate from one sample sequenced in a study of blood T cell repertoires in COVID-19. Produced via immunoSEQ multiplex PCR; TCRdb's table is partial and in-frame only. Of some 150,000 clones detected, 86% appear once; the ten largest clones hold roughly 7.3%. The sample taken for sequencing was peripheral blood. Receptor source: a woman of 80 years or more in a cohort sampled during active or convalescent COVID-19.

The rearrangement joins TRBV4-3 to TRBJ1-3; no clear D gene. The V and J ends lost 0 bases and 4 bases respectively, with 13 bases between them. The CDR3 consists of 16 residues. Germline CDR1 LGHNA, CDR2 YSLEER. This chain's CDR3 is CASSQDLAMRGNTIYF. The CDR3 DNA is TGCGCCAGCAGCCAAGATTTGGCTATGCGGGGAAACACCATATATTTT.

This chain connects TRBV9 to TRBJ2-1; TRBD2 matches at 7 bases. CDR1 and CDR2 from the germline V gene are SGDLS and YYNGEE. Unmatched junction bases numbered 11, after V lost 4 bases and J lost 7 bases. The CDR3 extends over 15 amino acids. The CDR3 reads CASSSLGGGGNEQFF. The CDR3 coding sequence is TGTGCCAGCAGCTCCCTCGGCGGGGGTGGAAATGAGCAGTTCTTC.

The chain carries TRBV27 and TRBJ1-1; TRBD1 agrees at 8 bases. This CDR3 is 15 amino acids long. Looked up from germline, CDR1 is MNHEY and CDR2 is SMNVEV (reference sequence). Trimming at V came to 6 bases and at J to 4 bases, leaving 10 bases not matched to a gene. The CDR3 nucleotides read TGTGCCAGCAGATACACAGGGGGTGGTGGCACTGAAGCTTTCTTT. The encoded protein is CASRYTGGGGTEAFF.

This chain links TRBV7-2 with TRBJ1-5; possibly TRBD1 for D (6 bases). The germline V gene has CDR1 SGHTA and CDR2 FQGNSA. With 5 bases removed from V and 4 bases from J, the gap between germline ends came to 15 bases. The CDR3 is 15 amino acids. CDR3 in amino acids: CASSTSGQMNQPQHF. DNA for the CDR3: TGTGCCAGCAGCACCAGCGGACAGATGAATCAGCCCCAGCATTTT. The whole variable domain, filled in from reference TRBV7-2 and TRBJ1-5, reads GAGVSQSPSNKVTEKGKDVELRCDPISGHTALYWYRQSLGQGLEFLIYFQGNSAPDKSGLPSDRFSAERTGGSVSTLTIQRTQQEDSAVYLCASSTSGQMNQPQHFGDGTRLSIL.

This chain connects TRBV6-2 or TRBV6-3 to TRBJ1-2, with 7 bases that match TRBD1. The CDR3 is 15 amino acids. Per germline, CDR1 MNHEY and CDR2 SVGEGT. V lost 6 bases to trimming and J lost 4 bases; unmatched junction nucleotides: 11. Here the CDR3 reads CASSTPGQNFYGYTF. CDR3 DNA: TGTGCCAGCAGCACCCCGGGACAGAACTTCTATGGCTACACCTTC.

This chain connects TRBV7-2 to TRBJ2-5; TRBD2 is a possible D gene (7 bases). Germline loops: CDR1 SGHTA, CDR2 FQGNSA. Trimming left V 5 bases short and J 2 bases short, with 18 bases between. The CDR3 length is 16 residues. The CDR3 sequence is CASSRPRGGFQETQYF. CDR3 in DNA: TGTGCCAGCAGCCGGCCGAGGGGGGGGTTTCAAGAGACCCAGTACTTC.

This chain connects TRBV27 to TRBJ2-1; 7 nucleotides match TRBD1. Germline values: CDR1 MNHEY, CDR2 SMNVEV (reference sequence). V lost 6 bases, J lost 2 bases, and 4 bases stayed unmatched. The length of the CDR3 is 14 residues. In nucleotides, the CDR3 is TGTGCCAGCAGCGCGGACAGGACCTACAATGAGCAGTTCTTC. Translating it yields CASSADRTYNEQFF.

This chain joins TRBV27 and TRBJ1-2; D is possibly TRBD1 (6 bases). CDR3 length: 15 amino acids. The germline CDR1 and CDR2 sequences are MNHEY and SMNVEV (reference sequence). V gave up 2 bases and J gave up 4 bases, with 14 bases separating them. In DNA form, the CDR3 reads TGTGCCAGCAGTTTACAGCGGGGGGCGGGCTATGGCTACACCTTC. Amino acids: CASSLQRGAGYGYTF.

The chain employs TRBV10-3 and TRBJ2-3; D unclear. This CDR3 spans 13 amino acids. Trimming took 0 bases from V and 6 from J, leaving 7 bases between them. Germline values: CDR1 ENHRY, CDR2 SYGVKD. DNA for the CDR3: TGTGCCATCAGTGAGTCCTCTTTGGATACGCAGTATTTT. It yields the protein CAISESSLDTQYF.

This clone was observed once. This sequence joins TRBV10-1 and TRBJ2-2, with D tentatively TRBD1 (5 bases). The CDR3 length is 14 residues. Trimming removed 2 bases at V and 5 bases at J, with 9 bases between. Per the germline V gene, CDR1 is WNHNN and CDR2 is SYGVQD (reference sequence). The CDR3: CASSEDTGTGELFF. In DNA form, the CDR3 reads TGCGCCAGCAGTGAGGACACAGGAACCGGGGAGCTGTTTTTT.

V and J are TRBV29-1 and TRBJ1-6; D may be TRBD1 (5 bases). The CDR3 length is 15 residues. The germline V and J ends were trimmed by 7 bases and 6 bases, with 19 bases remaining between them. Germline-derived CDR1 and CDR2 are SQVTM and ANQGSEA. The CDR3 is CSAAFGAGSNSPLHF. Written as DNA, the CDR3 is TGCAGCGCCGCATTTGGGGCAGGCTCTAATTCACCCCTCCACTTT. Together with reference TRBV29-1 and TRBJ1-6, the CDR3 gives the full variable domain: SAVISQKPSRDICQRGTSLTIQCQVDSQVTMMFWYRQQPGQSLTLIATANQGSEATYESGFVIDKFPISRPNLTFSTLTVSNMSPEDSSIYLCSAAFGAGSNSPLHFGNGTRLTVT.

The rearrangement links TRBV5-1 to TRBJ2-3, with D possibly TRBD1 on 6 matching bases. The germline gives CDR1 SGHRS, CDR2 YFSETQ. With 3 bases removed from V and 0 bases from J, the gap between germline ends came to 8 bases. This CDR3 has 14 residues. CDR3 residues: CASSWTVSTDTQYF. CDR3 coding DNA: TGCGCCAGCAGCTGGACAGTTAGCACAGATACGCAGTATTTT.

The DNA for the CDR3 is TGTGCCAGCAGCACAGGACGGTCGATTAATGAAAAACTGTTTTTT. Protein sequence: CASSTGRSINEKLFF. The chain couples TRBV7-7 to TRBJ1-4; weak D call: TRBD1 (5 bases). Looked up from germline, CDR1 is SSHAT and CDR2 is FNYEAQ (reference sequence). The CDR3 spans 15 residues. With 5 bases removed from V and 4 bases from J, the gap between germline ends came to 14 bases.